The rows below give T cell receptor beta chains drawn from one sample of a study of blood T cell repertoires in COVID-19. Generated by immunoSEQ multiplex PCR, the TCRdb table keeps only in-frame clones and is missing some. This sample carries 80,000 to 100,000 clones, over 85% of them seen once, and the ten largest clones take more than 3.5%. Specimen: peripheral blood. The receptors were sampled from a human donor with COVID-19, enrolled during active disease. The donor label of this sample is uncertain. Each CDR3 is given with its conserved first and last residue. D genes are given only for firm matches. Where a row states a size, it is once, few, many or the class of an expanded clone; other rows omit it.

d_call: .
j_call: TRBJ1-5
clone_size: .
v_call: TRBV18
cdr3_aa: CASSQGSNQPQHF
cdr3_nt: TGTGCCAGCTCACAGGGGAGCAATCAGCCCCAGCATTTT

d_call: TRBD1
j_call: TRBJ1-2
clone_size: once
v_call: TRBV10-3
cdr3_aa: CATRTGNVYTF
cdr3_nt: TGTGCCACCCGGACAGGGAACGTCTACACCTTC

d_call: TRBD2
j_call: TRBJ2-5
clone_size: .
v_call: TRBV10-2
cdr3_aa: CASGGGETQYF
cdr3_nt: TGCGCCAGCGGGGGAGGGGAGACCCAGTACTTC

d_call: TRBD2
j_call: TRBJ2-7
clone_size: .
v_call: TRBV12-3/TRBV12-4
cdr3_aa: CASSPWEGYEQYF
cdr3_nt: TGTGCCAGCAGCCCTTGGGAGGGCTACGAGCAGTACTTC

d_call: .
j_call: TRBJ1-1
clone_size: .
v_call: TRBV5-1
cdr3_aa: CASSLTGSTEAFF
cdr3_nt: TGCGCCAGCAGCCTAACAGGGTCCACTGAAGCTTTCTTT

d_call: TRBD1
j_call: TRBJ1-2
clone_size: .
v_call: TRBV24-1
cdr3_aa: CATSETGQLNYGYTF
cdr3_nt: TGTGCCACCAGTGAAACGGGACAGCTGAACTATGGCTACACCTTC

d_call: .
j_call: TRBJ2-1
clone_size: .
v_call: TRBV25-1
cdr3_aa: CASSDSPSASYNEQFF
cdr3_nt: TGTGCCAGCAGTGATTCTCCCAGCGCCTCCTACAATGAGCAGTTCTTC

d_call: TRBD1
j_call: TRBJ1-1
clone_size: once
v_call: TRBV5-1
cdr3_aa: CASSLVSGQADTEAFF
cdr3_nt: TGCGCCAGCAGCTTGGTATCGGGACAGGCGGACACTGAAGCTTTCTTT

d_call: .
j_call: TRBJ2-3
clone_size: .
v_call: TRBV6-5
cdr3_aa: CASSYRVSSTDTQYF
cdr3_nt: TGTGCCAGCAGTTACAGAGTCTCTAGCACAGATACGCAGTATTTT

d_call: TRBD1
j_call: TRBJ2-1
clone_size: .
v_call: TRBV28
cdr3_aa: CASSFVTGYNEQFF
cdr3_nt: TGTGCCAGCAGTTTCGTGACAGGGTACAATGAGCAGTTCTTC

d_call: .
j_call: TRBJ1-2
clone_size: .
v_call: TRBV27
cdr3_aa: CASSPRTELSYGYTF
cdr3_nt: TGTGCCAGCAGTCCAAGGACAGAATTAAGCTATGGCTACACCTTC

d_call: TRBD1
j_call: TRBJ2-2
clone_size: .
v_call: TRBV11-3
cdr3_aa: CASSLGLGQGNANTGELFF
cdr3_nt: TGTGCCAGCAGCTTAGGTCTAGGACAGGGAAACGCGAACACCGGGGAGCTGTTTTTT

d_call: .
j_call: TRBJ2-7
clone_size: few
v_call: TRBV2
cdr3_aa: CASSGGLNNEQYF
cdr3_nt: TGTGCCAGCAGTGGGGGGCTTAACAACGAGCAGTACTTC

d_call: TRBD1
j_call: TRBJ1-3
clone_size: .
v_call: TRBV6-5
cdr3_aa: CASSYSPGGVGNTIYF
cdr3_nt: TGTGCCAGCAGTTACTCCCCAGGGGGCGTTGGAAACACCATATATTTT

d_call: .
j_call: TRBJ1-2
clone_size: .
v_call: TRBV28
cdr3_aa: CASRRELGYTF
cdr3_nt: TGTGCCAGCAGGCGCGAGTTGGGCTACACCTTC

d_call: .
j_call: TRBJ1-6
clone_size: .
v_call: TRBV4-2
cdr3_aa: CASSQGLLYSYNSPLHF
cdr3_nt: TGTGCCAGCAGCCAAGGACTTCTCTACTCCTATAATTCACCCCTCCACTTT

d_call: TRBD2
j_call: TRBJ2-2
clone_size: few
v_call: TRBV7-9
cdr3_aa: CASTEAGVTGELFF
cdr3_nt: TGTGCCAGCACCGAGGCGGGAGTGACCGGGGAGCTGTTTTTT

d_call: TRBD1
j_call: TRBJ1-2
clone_size: .
v_call: TRBV6-5
cdr3_aa: CASSIDRERSYTF
cdr3_nt: TGTGCCAGCAGTATAGACAGGGAGAGGAGCTACACCTTC

d_call: .
j_call: TRBJ1-2
clone_size: .
v_call: TRBV29-1
cdr3_aa: CSVYATANYGYTF
cdr3_nt: TGCAGCGTCTACGCGACAGCTAACTATGGCTACACCTTC

d_call: .
j_call: TRBJ2-7
clone_size: .
v_call: TRBV4-2
cdr3_aa: CASSQDSRQTYEQYF
cdr3_nt: TGTGCCAGCAGCCAAGATAGTAGACAGACTTACGAGCAGTACTTC

d_call: .
j_call: TRBJ1-2
clone_size: .
v_call: TRBV7-8
cdr3_aa: CASSPRATGDYGYTF
cdr3_nt: TGTGCCAGCAGCCCGAGGGCCACTGGAGACTATGGCTACACCTTC

d_call: .
j_call: TRBJ2-2
clone_size: .
v_call: TRBV19
cdr3_aa: CASSMGRVYGTGELFF
cdr3_nt: TGTGCCAGTAGTATGGGCAGGGTGTATGGCACCGGGGAGCTGTTTTTT

d_call: .
j_call: TRBJ2-7
clone_size: .
v_call: TRBV10-3
cdr3_aa: CAISESYGTQERQYF
cdr3_nt: TGTGCCATCAGTGAGTCGTATGGGACTCAGGAGAGGCAGTACTTC

d_call: .
j_call: TRBJ1-3
clone_size: .
v_call: TRBV5-5
cdr3_aa: CASSTSTGFGNTIYF
cdr3_nt: TGTGCCAGCAGCACCAGCACAGGGTTCGGAAACACCATATATTTT

d_call: TRBD2
j_call: TRBJ2-3
clone_size: .
v_call: TRBV4-2
cdr3_aa: CASGLSGGVADTQYF
cdr3_nt: TGTGCCAGCGGCCTTAGCGGGGGAGTAGCAGATACGCAGTATTTT

d_call: TRBD2
j_call: TRBJ2-7
clone_size: .
v_call: TRBV5-1
cdr3_aa: CASSPMGSGGSEQYF
cdr3_nt: TGCGCCAGCAGCCCCATGGGTAGCGGGGGCAGCGAGCAGTACTTC

d_call: .
j_call: TRBJ2-5
clone_size: .
v_call: TRBV3-1/TRBV3-2
cdr3_aa: CASSHDREVETQYF
cdr3_nt: TGTGCCAGCAGCCACGACAGGGAGGTGGAGACCCAGTACTTC

d_call: TRBD1
j_call: TRBJ2-1
clone_size: .
v_call: TRBV5-6
cdr3_aa: CASSFIGQVSYNEQFF
cdr3_nt: TGTGCCAGCAGCTTCATAGGACAGGTTAGCTACAATGAGCAGTTCTTC

d_call: .
j_call: TRBJ2-7
clone_size: few
v_call: TRBV7-2
cdr3_aa: CASSHTRVDEQYF
cdr3_nt: TGTGCCAGCAGCCATACCAGGGTAGACGAGCAGTACTTC

d_call: TRBD2
j_call: TRBJ2-1
clone_size: .
v_call: TRBV5-1
cdr3_aa: CASSLEGFAGGALGNEQFF
cdr3_nt: TGCGCCAGCAGCTTGGAGGGGTTTGCGGGAGGCGCTTTAGGCAATGAGCAGTTCTTC

d_call: .
j_call: TRBJ2-7
clone_size: .
v_call: TRBV21-1
cdr3_aa: CASSVQGLWYYEQYF
cdr3_nt: TGTGCCAGCAGCGTCCAGGGACTCTGGTACTACGAGCAGTACTTC

d_call: .
j_call: TRBJ1-6
clone_size: few
v_call: TRBV20-1
cdr3_aa: CSASEVGDSLNNSPLHF
cdr3_nt: TGCAGTGCTAGTGAGGTCGGAGACAGCCTAAATAATTCACCCCTCCACTTT

d_call: .
j_call: TRBJ2-1
clone_size: .
v_call: TRBV5-4
cdr3_aa: CASSAGAANEQFF
cdr3_nt: TGTGCCAGCAGCGCGGGGGCTGCGAATGAGCAGTTCTTC

d_call: .
j_call: TRBJ1-1
clone_size: .
v_call: TRBV21-1
cdr3_aa: CASSKPARGMNTEAFF
cdr3_nt: TGTGCCAGCAGCAAACCTGCAAGGGGGATGAACACTGAAGCTTTCTTT

d_call: TRBD1
j_call: TRBJ1-1
clone_size: .
v_call: TRBV7-3
cdr3_aa: CASSLNGGQAHTEAFF
cdr3_nt: TGTGCCAGCAGCTTAAATGGGGGACAGGCCCACACTGAAGCTTTCTTT

d_call: .
j_call: TRBJ2-7
clone_size: .
v_call: TRBV5-5
cdr3_aa: CASSLAPRGGVYEQYF
cdr3_nt: TGTGCCAGCAGCTTGGCCCCCCGGGGCGGGGTCTACGAGCAGTACTTC

d_call: TRBD1
j_call: TRBJ1-2
clone_size: .
v_call: TRBV7-3
cdr3_aa: CASSSDRESGYTF
cdr3_nt: TGTGCCAGCAGCTCAGACAGGGAATCCGGCTACACCTTC

d_call: TRBD2
j_call: TRBJ2-3
clone_size: .
v_call: TRBV29-1
cdr3_aa: CSVLAGAIASTDTQYF
cdr3_nt: TGCAGCGTATTAGCGGGGGCGATAGCTAGCACAGATACGCAGTATTTT

d_call: TRBD1
j_call: TRBJ2-2
clone_size: .
v_call: TRBV5-1
cdr3_aa: CASGPGIGTGDTGELFF
cdr3_nt: TGCGCCAGCGGACCTGGGATAGGGACAGGGGACACCGGGGAGCTGTTTTTT

d_call: .
j_call: TRBJ2-3
clone_size: .
v_call: TRBV10-2
cdr3_aa: CASSDSQGTDTQYF
cdr3_nt: TGCGCCAGCAGTGATTCGCAGGGCACAGATACGCAGTATTTT